One and the same sample provided the 18 T cell receptor beta chains below, sequenced in a study of memory CD8 T cells in hepatitis C reinfection. Stated time point: peak reinfection, 3 to 8 weeks after reinfection detection. Sorted cells were sequenced directly ex vivo without any in vitro expansion. Here immunoSEQ multiplex PCR was the method, and the copy in TCRdb shows in-frame clones only, minus some. Of 35,000 to 55,000 clones in the sample, roughly 90% were seen once. The material sequenced was naive CD8+ T cells sorted from blood. Every receptor here comes from a man younger than 30 with hepatitis C virus infection.

The chain joins TRBV9 to TRBJ2-3; 9 nucleotides align to TRBD2. CDR3 length: 15 residues. After removal of 0 bases from V and 1 base from J, the junction contained 0 bases not matched to a gene. CDR1 SGDLS and CDR2 YYNGEE come from the germline V gene. The CDR3 loop is CASSVGTSGTDTQYF. The DNA of the CDR3 is TGTGCCAGCAGCGTAGGGACTAGCGGCACAGATACGCAGTATTTT.

This clone was observed a few times. The CDR3 bases are TGTGCCAGCAGCTTGGGACAGGAGAATCAGCCCCAGCATTTT. Residues: CASSLGQENQPQHF. The chain combines TRBV5-6 with TRBJ1-5; weak D call: TRBD1 (6 bases). CDR3 length: 14 residues. The V gene's germline CDR1 is SGHDT and CDR2 YYEEEE. V was cut by 0 bases and J by 4 bases, with 8 bases left in between.

The rearrangement uses TRBV9 and TRBJ2-1; D may be TRBD2 (6 bases). Germline CDR1 and CDR2: SGDLS and YYNGEE. The CDR3 has 14 amino acids. Trimming removed 3 bases from V and 10 bases from J, with 17 bases in between. The CDR3 sequence: CASSETSLVGEQFF. The CDR3 DNA sequence: TGTGCCAGCAGCGAGACTAGTCTGGTGGGGGAGCAGTTCTTC.

CDR3 nucleotides: TGTGCCAGCGGGTGGCCCCAGGGACTAGCGGGCCGGAGCTCCTACGAGCAGTACTTC. It is translated as CASGWPQGLAGRSSYEQYF. This chain joins TRBV2 and TRBJ2-7; 12 nucleotides align to TRBD2. Germline-derived CDR1 and CDR2 are SNHLY and FYNNEI. This CDR3 is 19 amino acids long. Losses at the gene ends were 8 bases for V and 0 bases for J; bases not matched to a gene: 17.

The chain employs TRBV5-8 and TRBJ2-7; 7 bases match TRBD2. This CDR3 has 13 residues. Germline CDR1 SGHTS, CDR2 YDEGEE. J was trimmed by 5 bases and V by 6 bases; bases with no gene match: 8. This CDR3 is CASNPGGENEQYF. CDR3 DNA sequence: TGTGCCAGCAACCCTGGGGGGGAGAACGAGCAGTACTTC.

The chain employs TRBV7-9 and TRBJ2-7; 8 bases match TRBD1. V trimming: 2 bases; J trimming: 5 bases; junction bases outside the gene matches: 20. CDR1 is SEHNR and CDR2 is FQNEAQ in the germline V gene (reference sequence). The CDR3 totals 19 residues. Written as DNA, the CDR3 is TGTGCCAGCAGCTTAACAGGGGGGACATCCTCCTTGAACGGCGACGAGCAGTACTTC. It codes for CASSLTGGTSSLNGDEQYF.

The rearrangement links TRBV27 to TRBJ2-2; 13 bases are shared with TRBD2. The germline V gene has CDR1 MNHEY and CDR2 SMNVEV (reference sequence). With 4 bases clipped from V and 8 bases from J, the junction kept 7 bases outside the gene matches. This CDR3 comprises 16 residues. The CDR3 is CASSSRLAGGLGELFF. DNA of the CDR3: TGTGCCAGCAGTTCCCGACTAGCGGGAGGCTTGGGGGAGCTGTTTTTT.

There are a few counts of this clone. The CDR3 DNA reads TGTGCCAGCAGTGAAAGTACGCTAGGCTATGGCTACACCTTC. The encoded protein is CASSESTLGYGYTF. V gene TRBV6-1 combines with J gene TRBJ1-2; no definite D call. V was trimmed by 2 bases and J by 4 bases, leaving 11 bases between them. Germline V lookup: CDR1 MNHNS, CDR2 SASEGT. The CDR3 consists of 14 residues.

This rearrangement joins TRBV27 to TRBJ2-7; 7 bases are a match to TRBD1. V gave up 1 base and J gave up 6 bases; unmatched junction bases: 3. Germline CDR1 MNHEY, CDR2 SMNVEV (reference sequence). This CDR3 has 13 amino acids. CDR3 in DNA: TGTGCCAGCAGTTTATTCCCAGGGGGCGAGCAGTACTTC. This codes for CASSLFPGGEQYF.

J is TRBJ2-1 and V is TRBV13; D uncertain. The V gene lost 4 bases and the J gene lost 7 bases, with 11 bases spanning the gap. There are 13 residues in the CDR3. Germline V gene data show CDR1 as PRHDT and CDR2 as FYEKMQ (reference sequence). The CDR3 coding sequence is TGTGCCAGCAGCTACCAGGCTGGGAATGAGCAGTTCTTC. This gives the protein CASSYQAGNEQFF.

V usage is TRBV14 and J usage is TRBJ2-7; 9 nucleotides agree with TRBD2. V gave up 4 bases and J gave up 6 bases; unmatched junction bases: 13. CDR3 length: 16 residues. CDR1 SGHDN and CDR2 FVKESK come from the germline V gene. The CDR3 region is CASSPHPRAGGSEQYF. The CDR3 DNA follows: TGTGCCAGCAGCCCTCACCCGCGGGCGGGAGGGTCCGAGCAGTACTTC.

The genes are TRBV5-4 and TRBJ2-3; 10 bases agree with TRBD2. The junction had 7 bases not matched to a gene; V was cut back by 2 bases and J by 4 bases. CDR1 SGHNT and CDR2 YYREEE come from the germline V gene (reference sequence). This CDR3 has 16 amino acids. The CDR3 spells CASSFFSGGASDTQYF. The CDR3 nucleotides are TGTGCCAGCAGCTTCTTCAGCGGGGGGGCCTCAGATACGCAGTATTTT.

The gene calls are TRBV7-9 and TRBJ2-3; 7 nucleotides agree with TRBD2. V lost 4 bases, J lost 4 bases, and 8 bases stayed unmatched. The germline CDR1 and CDR2 sequences are SEHNR and FQNEAQ (reference sequence). The CDR3 contains 15 residues. The CDR3 here is CASSWGGSPSDTQYF. In DNA, the CDR3 is TGTGCCAGCAGCTGGGGGGGATCCCCCTCAGATACGCAGTATTTT.

V and J are TRBV4-3 and TRBJ1-1; 7 nucleotides agree with TRBD1. The CDR3 runs to 17 residues. The trim removed 1 base at V and 1 base at J, leaving 9 bases unmatched. Looked up from germline, CDR1 is LGHNA and CDR2 is YSLEER. This CDR3 is CASSQGTGSSWNTEAFF. The CDR3 coding sequence is TGCGCCAGCAGCCAAGGGACAGGTAGTTCATGGAACACTGAAGCTTTCTTT.

The gene calls are TRBV5-4 and TRBJ2-1; 10 bases map to TRBD2. V trimming: 4 bases; J trimming: 3 bases; junction bases outside the gene matches: 10. CDR1 is SGHNT and CDR2 is YYREEE in the germline V gene (reference sequence). The CDR3 consists of 17 residues. CDR3 nucleotides: TGTGCCAGCAGCCCCAGTATAGCGGGGGGATACTACAATGAGCAGTTCTTC. Amino acid sequence: CASSPSIAGGYYNEQFF.

This chain links TRBV6-1 with TRBJ2-1, with 15 bases identical to TRBD2. From germline, CDR1 is MNHNS and CDR2 SASEGT. V shed 4 bases and J 8 bases; nucleotides not matched to a gene: 6. CDR3 length equals 16 residues. The CDR3 spells CASSGGTSGRSDEQFF. As DNA, the CDR3 is TGTGCCAGCAGTGGTGGGACTAGCGGGAGGAGCGATGAGCAGTTCTTC.

The rearrangement joins TRBV7-8 to TRBJ2-1; D perhaps matches TRBD2 (5 bases). This CDR3 is built from 14 residues. V lost 5 bases and J 9 bases, leaving 17 bases between the germline ends. CDR1 and CDR2 (germline): SGHVS, FQNEAQ. CDR3 bases: TGTGCCAGCAGCCAGCAGGAGGCGGCGGGTGAGCAGTTCTTC. Translated: CASSQQEAAGEQFF.

The genes are TRBV2 and TRBJ2-1, with 10 nucleotides matching TRBD1. The CDR3 has 15 amino acids. V trimming: 6 bases; J trimming: 7 bases; junction bases outside the gene matches: 9. Per the germline V gene, CDR1 is SNHLY and CDR2 is FYNNEI. CDR3 loop: CASSDQRGQGNEQFF. The CDR3 DNA is TGTGCCAGCAGCGACCAACGGGGACAGGGGAATGAGCAGTTCTTC.